The 17 T cell receptor beta chains given below trace back to one sample, sequenced in a study of shared clonotypes between healthy human individuals. Clones were read by immunoSEQ multiplex PCR, and TCRdb kept only the in-frame ones, dropping some. The table includes about 1.1 million clones, about 72% detected once. Source material: memory CD4+ T cells from PBMCs. Subset: CD45RA-negative fraction. These receptors all come from a man aged 18-30 years in good health. Some clones in this sample may be carry-over from other donors' samples.

A note on this clone: A much larger clone lies a single base off, so this may be a read error. Distinct nucleotide sequences in the sample also encode this CDR3. The rearrangement uses TRBV7-9 and TRBJ1-1; D call uncertain. Deletions cut 1 base from V and 4 bases from J, with 7 bases between. The CDR3 covers 13 residues. Germline CDR1 is SEHNR and CDR2 is FQNEAQ (reference sequence). The CDR3 region is CASSLEGGTEAFF. For the CDR3, the DNA is TGTGCCAGCAGCTTAGAAGGAGGCACTGAAGCTTTCTTT. Full variable domain (rest looked up from reference TRBV7-9 and TRBJ1-1): DTGVSQNPRHKITKRGQNVTFRCDPISEHNRLYWYRQTLGQGPEFLTYFQNEAQLEKSRLLSDRFSAERPKGSFSTLEIQRTEQGDSAMYLCASSLEGGTEAFFGQGTRLTVV.

V gene TRBV5-6 combines with J gene TRBJ1-4; D is perhaps TRBD1 (5 bases). V gave up 5 bases and J gave up 3 bases, with 11 bases separating them. CDR3 length equals 14 residues. Germline-derived CDR1 and CDR2 are SGHDT and YYEEEE. The CDR3 bases are TGTGCCAGCAGTATAGACAGTCCTAATGAAAAACTGTTTTTT. Protein product: CASSIDSPNEKLFF.

This clone was found a few times. Other DNA sequences within the sample encode an identical CDR3. The chain carries TRBV18 and TRBJ1-1; unclear D gene. This CDR3 is 13 amino acids long. Trimming removed 1 base at V and 2 bases at J, with 5 bases between. Germline lookup yields CDR1 KGHSH and CDR2 LQKENI. The CDR3 loop reads CASSPQGNTEAFF. CDR3 DNA sequence: TGTGCCAGCTCACCACAAGGAAACACTGAAGCTTTCTTT.

This clone occurred once. A much more abundant neighbour one base away suggests this may be a read error. V usage is TRBV11-2 and J usage is TRBJ2-5; 11 bases are shared with TRBD1. Germline lookup yields CDR1 SGHAT and CDR2 FQNNGV. The CDR3 length is 15 residues. Unmatched junction bases numbered 1, after V lost 0 bases and J lost 4 bases. The CDR3 is CASSLDGTGGETQYF. In nucleotides, the CDR3 is TGTGCCAGCAGCTTAGACGGGACAGGGGGAGAGACCCAGTACTTC.

The chain links TRBV18 to TRBJ2-5, with a tentative D call TRBD1 (5 bases). Germline values: CDR1 KGHSH, CDR2 LQKENI. The CDR3 spans 13 residues. V lost 8 bases and J 3 bases, leaving 13 bases between the germline ends. CDR3: CASSRTREETQYF. CDR3 bases: TGTGCCAGCAGCCGGACCAGGGAAGAGACCCAGTACTTC.

V usage is TRBV5-1 and J usage is TRBJ2-2, with D perhaps TRBD1 (6 bases). The V gene lost 4 bases and the J gene lost 6 bases, with 19 bases spanning the gap. The CDR3 extends over 16 amino acids. Looked up from germline, CDR1 is SGHRS and CDR2 is YFSETQ. The CDR3 sequence is CASSQRQVIGAGELFF. The CDR3 coding sequence is TGCGCCAGCAGCCAAAGACAGGTGATAGGGGCCGGGGAGCTGTTTTTT.

Regarding this clone: The sample contains more than one DNA sequence encoding this CDR3. The chain couples TRBV12-5 to TRBJ2-3; D perhaps matches TRBD1 (7 bases). The CDR3 has 15 residues. The V gene's germline CDR1 is LGHNT and CDR2 FRNRAP. V lost 1 base to trimming and J lost 3 bases, with 11 bases between them. The DNA of the CDR3 is TGTGCTAGTGGTTTGGGGACAGGAGGGACAGATACGCAGTATTTT. Its protein product is CASGLGTGGTDTQYF. The full variable domain, with the rest looked up from reference TRBV12-5 and TRBJ2-3, is DARVTQTPRHKVTEMGQEVTMRCQPILGHNTVFWYRQTMMQGLELLAYFRNRAPLDDSGMPKDRFSAEMPDATLATLKIQPSEPRDSAVYFCASGLGTGGTDTQYFGPGTRLTVL.

A few counts support this clone. The chain joins TRBV28 to TRBJ1-5; tentative D call: TRBD1 (6 bases). The CDR3 sequence is 15 residues long. Germline assignment: CDR1 MDHEN and CDR2 SYDVKM. Trimming pared 6 bases from V and 7 bases from J, leaving 19 bases between. The CDR3 protein is CASSGGAGQAQPQHF. The CDR3, as DNA: TGTGCCAGCAGCGGGGGGGCCGGACAAGCGCAGCCCCAGCATTTT.

In the case of this clone: Its ends do not fully match the called genes, so a read error is possible. The chain carries TRBV19 and TRBJ2-7, with 9 nucleotides matching TRBD1. This CDR3 contains 15 residues. CDR1 is LNHDA and CDR2 is SQIVND in the germline V gene (reference sequence). CDR3 DNA: TGTGTCAGTAGTATAGGGGGACAGGGATTCTACGAGCAGTACTTC. Translation: CVSSIGGQGFYEQYF.

As for this clone: The sample contains more than one DNA sequence encoding this CDR3. The chain has TRBV11-3 and TRBJ2-5, with TRBD2 matching over 10 bases. The CDR3 sequence is 15 residues long. J gave up 5 bases and V 3 bases, and 6 bases lay outside the gene matches. CDR1 and CDR2 from the germline V gene are SGHNT and YENEEA. CDR3 protein: CASSLGLAGVETQYF. The CDR3 nucleotides are TGTGCCAGCAGCTTGGGTCTAGCGGGAGTCGAGACCCAGTACTTC.

J is TRBJ2-3 and V is TRBV14, with 11 positions matching TRBD2. The CDR3 extends over 16 amino acids. Germline loops: CDR1 SGHDN, CDR2 FVKESK. Germline trimming cut 4 bases from V and 5 bases from J; bases unmatched to any gene: 8. The DNA for the CDR3 is TGTGCCAGCAGCCGCGTGGGGCTAGCGGGAGGAGATACGCAGTATTTT. It specifies CASSRVGLAGGDTQYF. Based on the CDR3 plus reference TRBV14 and TRBJ2-3, the full variable domain is EAGVTQFPSHSVIEKGQTVTLRCDPISGHDNLYWYRRVMGKEIKFLLHFVKESKQDESGMPNNRFLAERTGGTYSTLKVQPAELEDSGVYFCASSRVGLAGGDTQYFGPGTRLTVL.

The J gene is TRBJ1-1, the V gene TRBV15; 9 nucleotides line up with TRBD1. CDR1 is LNHNV and CDR2 is YYDKDF in the germline V gene (reference sequence). The CDR3 length is 15 residues. The V segment lost 0 bases and the J segment 4 bases; nucleotides outside the gene matches: 3. In nucleotides, the CDR3 is TGTGCCACCAGCAGAGATATGACAGGGGGCACTGAAGCTTTCTTT. Its protein is CATSRDMTGGTEAFF.

The chain carries TRBV7-6 and TRBJ2-3, with TRBD2 matching over 11 bases. The V gene end was trimmed by 4 bases and the J gene end by 3 bases; junction bases not matched to a gene: 3. This CDR3 contains 15 residues. Per germline, CDR1 SGHVS and CDR2 FNYEAQ. CDR3 residues: CASSYLAGGTDTQYF. CDR3 DNA: TGTGCCAGCAGCTACCTAGCGGGAGGAACAGATACGCAGTATTTT.

This clone appeared a few times. The chain couples TRBV15 to TRBJ1-5, with D perhaps TRBD1 (5 bases). The CDR3 runs to 15 residues. Germline V gene data show CDR1 as LNHNV and CDR2 as YYDKDF (reference sequence). V was clipped by 1 base and J by 2 bases, with 9 bases between them. CDR3 loop: CATSRVGRGNQPQHF. The CDR3 coding sequence is TGTGCCACCAGCAGAGTGGGCAGGGGCAATCAGCCCCAGCATTTT.

The V call is TRBV6-5, the J call TRBJ2-3, with 9 bases fitting TRBD1. J was trimmed by 6 bases and V by 6 bases; bases with no gene match: 10. The germline V gene encodes CDR1 MNHEY and CDR2 SVGAGI. This CDR3 comprises 15 residues. The CDR3 region has the DNA TGTGCCAGCAGCCGACAGGGGGATAGTTACGATACGCAGTATTTT. Its protein is CASSRQGDSYDTQYF.

V and J are TRBV30 and TRBJ1-1; a weak D match, TRBD1 (5 bases). V lost 3 bases, J lost 0 bases, and 11 bases lay in between. The CDR3 contains 14 residues. Germline CDR1 GTSNPN, CDR2 SVGIG (reference sequence). CDR3 amino acids: CAWRRTLLNTEAFF. The CDR3 region has the DNA TGTGCCTGGAGGCGGACACTACTGAACACTGAAGCTTTCTTT.

The chain couples TRBV27 to TRBJ2-5; 9 bases agree with TRBD1. In germline, CDR1 is MNHEY, CDR2 SMNVEV (reference sequence). The CDR3 is 16 residues long. The junction had 10 bases not matched to a gene; V was cut back by 5 bases and J by 3 bases. CDR3 protein: CASSPWDRVKEETQYF. The CDR3 region has the DNA TGTGCCAGCAGTCCTTGGGACAGGGTAAAGGAAGAGACCCAGTACTTC.